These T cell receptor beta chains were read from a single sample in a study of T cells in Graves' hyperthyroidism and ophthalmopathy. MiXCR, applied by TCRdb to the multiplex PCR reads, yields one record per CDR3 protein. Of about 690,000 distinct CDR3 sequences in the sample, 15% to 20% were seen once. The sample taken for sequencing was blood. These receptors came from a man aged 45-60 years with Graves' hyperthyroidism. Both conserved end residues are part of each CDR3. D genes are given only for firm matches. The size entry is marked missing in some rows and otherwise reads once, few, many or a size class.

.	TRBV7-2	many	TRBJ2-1	CASSREVRGRDEQFF	TGTGCCAGCAGTAGGGAGGTCAGGGGTAGGGATGAGCAGTTCTTC
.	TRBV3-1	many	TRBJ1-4	CASSRGAANEKLFF	TGTGCCAGCAGCCGGGGGGCCGCAAATGAAAAACTGTTTTTT
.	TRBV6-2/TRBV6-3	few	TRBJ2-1	CASSDSRGRGPREQFF	TGTGCCAGCAGTGACTCTCGGGGGAGAGGGCCCAGGGAGCAGTTCTTC
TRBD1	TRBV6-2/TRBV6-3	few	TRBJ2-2	CASSYQGQKNTGELFF	TGTGCCAGCAGTTACCAGGGACAGAAAAACACCGGGGAGCTGTTTTTT
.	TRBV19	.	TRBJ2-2	CASTNAGELFF	TGTGCCAGTACCAACGCCGGGGAGCTGTTTTTT
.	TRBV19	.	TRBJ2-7	CASSTTDTYEQYF	TGTGCCAGTAGTACTACGGACACCTACGAGCAGTACTTC
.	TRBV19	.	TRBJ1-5	CASSIEGQVMPQHF	TGTGCCAGTAGTATAGAGGGGCAGGTAATGCCCCAGCATTTT
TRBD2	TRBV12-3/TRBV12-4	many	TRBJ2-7	CASSPTSGRAGGEQYF	TGTGCCAGCAGTCCCACTAGCGGGAGGGCCGGCGGCGAGCAGTACTTC
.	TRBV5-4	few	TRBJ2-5	CASSLAGDPFQETQYF	TGTGCCAGCAGCTTGGCCGGGGACCCCTTCCAAGAGACCCAGTACTTC
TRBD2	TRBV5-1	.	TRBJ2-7	CASSLGLAGGPSYEQYF	TGCGCCAGCAGCTTGGGGCTAGCGGGAGGACCCTCCTACGAGCAGTACTTC
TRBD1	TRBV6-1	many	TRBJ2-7	CASRIRTGYDEQYF	TGTGCCAGCAGGATAAGGACAGGGTACGACGAGCAGTACTTC
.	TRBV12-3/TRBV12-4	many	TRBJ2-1	CASRLPGEEQFF	TGTGCCAGCAGATTGCCGGGGGAGGAGCAGTTCTTC
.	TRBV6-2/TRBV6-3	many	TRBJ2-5	CASRFVGETQYF	TGTGCCAGCAGATTTGTAGGAGAGACCCAGTACTTC
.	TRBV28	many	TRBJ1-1	CASSTNTEAFF	TGTGCCAGCAGTACGAACACTGAAGCTTTCTTT
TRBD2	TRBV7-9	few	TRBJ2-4	CASSREEGKNIQYF	TGTGCCAGCAGTCGGGAGGAGGGCAAAAACATTCAGTACTTC
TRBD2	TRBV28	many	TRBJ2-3	CASSLGGSTDTQYF	TGTGCCAGCAGCCTCGGGGGGAGCACAGATACGCAGTATTTT
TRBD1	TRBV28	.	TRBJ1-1	CASTTTGATEAFF	TGTGCCAGCACCACTACAGGGGCCACTGAAGCTTTCTTT
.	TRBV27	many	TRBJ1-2	CASSLRVGDGGYGYTF	TGTGCCAGCAGTCTACGGGTGGGGGACGGTGGCTATGGCTACACCTTC
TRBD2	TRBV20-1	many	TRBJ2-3	CSASGTSDISTDTQYF	TGCAGTGCTTCCGGGACTAGCGATATATCCACAGATACGCAGTATTTT
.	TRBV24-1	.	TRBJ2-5	CATRDGAQETQYF	TGTGCCACAAGGGACGGAGCGCAAGAGACCCAGTACTTC
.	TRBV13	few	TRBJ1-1	CASSLNRMVNTEAFF	TGTGCCAGCAGCTTAAATAGGATGGTGAACACTGAAGCTTTCTTT
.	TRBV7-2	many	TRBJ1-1	CASSLDLRRTGTEAFF	TGTGCCAGCAGCTTAGATCTCAGGAGGACGGGCACTGAAGCTTTCTTT
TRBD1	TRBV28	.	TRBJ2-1	CASSPLDREQFF	TGTGCCAGCAGTCCCCTGGACAGGGAGCAGTTCTTC
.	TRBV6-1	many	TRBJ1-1	CASSKFGGLTNTEAFF	TGTGCCAGCAGCAAATTCGGGGGGCTGACGAACACTGAAGCTTTCTTT